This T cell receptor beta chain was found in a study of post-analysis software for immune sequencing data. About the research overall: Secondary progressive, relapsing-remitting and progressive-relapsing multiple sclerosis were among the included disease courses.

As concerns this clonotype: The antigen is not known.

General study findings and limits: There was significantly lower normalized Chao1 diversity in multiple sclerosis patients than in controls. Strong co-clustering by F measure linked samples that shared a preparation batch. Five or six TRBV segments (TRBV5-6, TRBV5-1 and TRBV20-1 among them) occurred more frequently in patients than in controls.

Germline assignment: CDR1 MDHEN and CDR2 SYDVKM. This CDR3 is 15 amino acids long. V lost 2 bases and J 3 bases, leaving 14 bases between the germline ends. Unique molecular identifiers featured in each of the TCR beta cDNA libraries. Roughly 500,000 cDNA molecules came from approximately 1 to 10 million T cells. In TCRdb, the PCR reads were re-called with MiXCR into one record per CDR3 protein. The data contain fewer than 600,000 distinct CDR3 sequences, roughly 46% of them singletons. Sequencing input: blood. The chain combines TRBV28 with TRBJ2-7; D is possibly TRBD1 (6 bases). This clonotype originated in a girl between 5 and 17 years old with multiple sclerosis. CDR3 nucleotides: TGTGCCAGCAGTTTAAGGACAGCTGAATACTACGAGCAGTACTTC. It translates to CASSLRTAEYYEQYF.